A single sample is the source of the 23 T cell receptor beta chains below, sequenced in a study of T-cell memory formation after mild COVID-19. TCRdb independently ran MiXCR on the 5' RACE reads; one entry per CDR3 protein. The sample contains around 400,000 distinct CDR3 sequences, 20% to 30% of which appear only once. Material for sequencing was PBMCs or a T cell subset sorted from them (not recorded which). These receptors all come from an adult woman who had mild COVID-19 (a few samples of this study predate the infection). Cell type and time point are not known.

A few counts support this clonotype. CDR3 protein: CSARGLTDTQYF. The CDR3, as DNA: TGCAGTGCTAGAGGCCTTACAGATACGCAGTATTTT. V usage is TRBV20-1 and J usage is TRBJ2-3; D is unclear. The length of the CDR3 is 12 residues. Germline lookup yields CDR1 DFQATT and CDR2 SNEGSKA (reference sequence). V gave up 1 base and J gave up 3 bases, with 5 bases separating them.

The rearrangement links TRBV3-1 to TRBJ2-2; 8 bases agree with TRBD2. CDR1 LGHDT and CDR2 YNNKEL come from the germline V gene (reference sequence). The J segment lost 2 bases and the V segment lost 0 bases, leaving 11 bases of the junction unmatched. The CDR3 is 19 residues long. The CDR3 region has the DNA TGTGCCAGCAGCCAAGATAGGTCCCCCGGGAGGGGAAACACCGGGGAGCTGTTTTTT. This translates into CASSQDRSPGRGNTGELFF.

This clonotype has just a few counts. The chain couples TRBV5-5 to TRBJ2-4; 16 bases line up with TRBD2. The CDR3 totals 17 residues. Per germline, CDR1 SGHKS and CDR2 YYEKEE (reference sequence). V gave up 3 bases and J gave up 6 bases; unmatched junction bases: 6. The CDR3 nucleotides read TGTGCCAGCAGCTGGGGACTAGCGGGAGGGCTAGGAAACATTCAGTACTTC. It specifies CASSWGLAGGLGNIQYF. Combining the CDR3 with reference TRBV5-5 and TRBJ2-4 gives the whole variable domain DAGVTQSPTHLIKTRGQQVTLRCSPISGHKSVSWYQQVLGQGPQFIFQYYEKEERGRGNFPDRFSARQFPNYSSELNVNALLLGDSALYLCASSWGLAGGLGNIQYFGAGTRLSVL.

The V gene is TRBV6-5, the J gene TRBJ2-7; D may be TRBD1 (5 bases). The CDR3 runs 16 residues. V was cut by 0 bases and J by 3 bases, with 15 bases left in between. CDR1 and CDR2 from the germline V gene are MNHEY and SVGAGI. The CDR3 sequence is CASSYSRIQAHYEQYF. The DNA of the CDR3 is TGTGCCAGCAGTTACTCGAGGATACAGGCCCACTACGAGCAGTACTTC.

The chain joins TRBV13 to TRBJ2-5; D possibly corresponds to TRBD2 (6 bases). Germline assignment: CDR1 PRHDT and CDR2 FYEKMQ (reference sequence). V gave up 5 bases and J gave up 4 bases, with 11 bases separating them. This CDR3 has 13 residues. CDR3 sequence reads: CASSTRGIETQYF. In nucleotides, the CDR3 is TGTGCCAGCAGCACACGGGGGATAGAGACCCAGTACTTC.

This chain links TRBV6-2 or TRBV6-3 with TRBJ2-7; D perhaps matches TRBD1 (6 bases). This CDR3 has 13 amino acids. The germline CDR1 and CDR2 sequences are MNHEY and SVGEGT. Deletions cut 2 bases from V and 2 bases from J, with 7 bases between. In DNA, the CDR3 is TGTGCCAGCAGTTACGGGACAACCTACGAGCAGTACTTC. This encodes CASSYGTTYEQYF.

CDR3 sequence: CASSYRGGREQYF. CDR3 nucleotides: TGTGCCAGCAGTTACAGGGGAGGTCGGGAGCAGTACTTC. The chain is built from TRBV2 and TRBJ2-7, with D possibly TRBD1 on 7 matching bases. CDR1 is SNHLY, CDR2 FYNNEI, per germline. The V gene lost 5 bases and the J gene lost 7 bases, with 15 bases spanning the gap. The CDR3 runs to 13 residues.

This clonotype showed up just a few times. This chain connects TRBV11-2 to TRBJ2-1, with unresolved D. The CDR3 runs 14 residues. Germline V gives CDR1 SGHAT, CDR2 FQNNGV. Between the trimmed V and J ends, which lost 7 bases and 0 bases, there was a span of 10 bases. This CDR3 is CASTLTSSYNEQFF. CDR3 DNA sequence: TGTGCCAGCACCCTAACGAGCTCCTACAATGAGCAGTTCTTC.

The chain employs TRBV10-3 and TRBJ1-2; TRBD1 might be the D (5 bases). Germline loops: CDR1 ENHRY, CDR2 SYGVKD. V lost 2 bases to trimming and J lost 3 bases, with 19 bases between them. This CDR3 is 17 amino acids long. CDR3 nucleotides: TGTGCCATCAGTGAGAGTCCGGCAGGGATACTCCACTATGGCTACACCTTC. Protein: CAISESPAGILHYGYTF.

This clonotype was found a few times. This chain uses TRBV11-2 with TRBJ1-1; weak D call: TRBD1 (6 bases). The CDR3 has 13 amino acids. Germline CDR1 reads SGHAT; CDR2 reads FQNNGV. The V end lost 1 base, the J end lost 6 bases, and 9 bases lay between the germline ends. The CDR3 DNA follows: TGTGCCAGCAGCTTAGCCTGGACAGCTGAAGCTTTCTTT. Its translation: CASSLAWTAEAFF.

The rearrangement uses TRBV5-4 and TRBJ1-1, with D unresolved. Germline V CDR1 and CDR2: SGHNT, YYREEE (reference sequence). The CDR3 length is 16 residues. Trimming stripped 0 bases from V and 0 bases from J, with 12 bases between. CDR3 coding DNA: TGTGCCAGCAGCTTGGCCGGGCAGCTGCTGAACACTGAAGCTTTCTTT. It yields the protein CASSLAGQLLNTEAFF.

This clonotype showed up just a few times. The rearrangement joins TRBV6-1 to TRBJ2-4; D is uncertain. The length of the CDR3 is 15 residues. CDR1 and CDR2 (germline): MNHNS, SASEGT. V lost 3 bases, J lost 1 base, and 10 bases lay in between. The CDR3 region has the DNA TGTGCCAGCAGTGACGCGATAGGGGCCAAAAACATTCAGTACTTC. Translation gives CASSDAIGAKNIQYF.

This clonotype occurred a few times. V usage is TRBV7-2 and J usage is TRBJ1-2; D is perhaps TRBD1 (5 bases). Per the germline V gene, CDR1 is SGHTA and CDR2 is FQGNSA. The CDR3 is 13 residues long. V shed 0 bases and J shed 10 bases, with 12 bases lying between them. CDR3 region: CASSLAARAYYTF. The CDR3 DNA is TGTGCCAGCAGCTTAGCAGCCAGGGCATACTACACCTTC.

V is TRBV9 and J is TRBJ2-2, with D hard to call. CDR3 size: 14 residues. The germline V and J ends were trimmed by 1 base and 6 bases, with 10 bases remaining between them. Germline V gives CDR1 SGDLS, CDR2 YYNGEE. The CDR3 spells CASSVNLGSGELFF. Here the CDR3 DNA reads TGTGCCAGCAGCGTAAATCTAGGTTCCGGGGAGCTGTTTTTT. The full variable domain, completed using reference TRBV9 and TRBJ2-2, is DSGVTQTPKHLITATGQRVTLRCSPRSGDLSVYWYQQSLDQGLQFLIQYYNGEERAKGNILERFSAQQFPDLHSELNLSSLELGDSALYFCASSVNLGSGELFFGEGSRLTVL.

In this sample, this clonotype turned up a few times. The chain is built from TRBV5-1 and TRBJ1-1, with TRBD1 as a possible D gene (6 bases). V was trimmed by 4 bases and J by 6 bases, leaving 13 bases between them. Germline V lookup: CDR1 SGHRS, CDR2 YFSETQ. The CDR3 is 13 amino acids. CDR3 in amino acids: CASSLTTGPEAFF. The CDR3 DNA reads as TGCGCCAGCAGCCTCACAACAGGGCCTGAAGCTTTCTTT.

The chain is built from TRBV4-3 and TRBJ2-3; either TRBD1 or TRBD2 may supply D (6 bases each). V was trimmed by 0 bases and J by 2 bases, leaving 15 bases between them. Germline CDR1 is LGHNA and CDR2 is YSLEER. The CDR3 is made up of 17 amino acids. CDR3 protein: CASSQDGSRGHTDTQYF. The CDR3 DNA follows: TGCGCCAGCAGCCAAGATGGCTCTCGGGGGCACACAGATACGCAGTATTTT.

This clonotype was detected many times. The chain joins TRBV12-3 or TRBV12-4 to TRBJ1-6; D is unclear. The CDR3 is 14 amino acids. Trimming took off 7 bases at V and 9 bases at J, with 16 bases between the two ends. The CDR3 region has the DNA TGTGCCAGCACCAGCGGGTTGCACAGTTCACCCCTCCACTTT. Translated, it gives CASTSGLHSSPLHF.

The chain recombines TRBV20-1 with TRBJ1-1; 7 positions agree with TRBD1. This CDR3 is 15 amino acids long. Trimming took 1 base from V and 5 from J; bases not matched to a gene: 10. In germline, CDR1 is DFQATT, CDR2 SNEGSKA (reference sequence). CDR3 sequence reads: CSARASTGKMTEAFF. In DNA, the CDR3 is TGCAGTGCTAGAGCCTCGACAGGGAAAATGACTGAAGCTTTCTTT.

CDR3: CSVVARQPLTEAFF. The CDR3, as DNA: TGCAGCGTTGTAGCCCGACAGCCCCTCACTGAAGCTTTCTTT. This chain connects TRBV29-1 to TRBJ1-1; a possible D gene is TRBD1 (5 bases). Trimming left V 4 bases short and J 4 bases short, with 16 bases between. The length of the CDR3 is 14 residues. CDR1 and CDR2 from the germline V gene are SQVTM and ANQGSEA.

This clonotype was seen more than once but under ten times. The chain uses TRBV7-9 and TRBJ1-1; TRBD1 matches 7 bases. The CDR3 is 16 residues long. Trimming removed 2 bases from V and 5 bases from J; junction bases left unmatched: 11. CDR1 is SEHNR and CDR2 is FQNEAQ in the germline V gene (reference sequence). The CDR3 spells CASSLSRQGFGTEAFF. The CDR3 DNA reads as TGTGCCAGCAGCTTAAGCCGACAGGGATTCGGGACTGAAGCTTTCTTT.

This clonotype was observed many times. This chain links TRBV24-1 with TRBJ2-1; 9 bases are a match to TRBD2. The CDR3 has 16 residues. The V segment lost 3 bases and the J segment 1 base; nucleotides outside the gene matches: 3. From germline, CDR1 is KGHDR and CDR2 SFDVKD. Here the CDR3 reads CATSDQLAGSYNEQFF. CDR3 DNA: TGTGCCACCAGTGATCAGCTAGCGGGATCCTACAATGAGCAGTTCTTC.

Worth noting for this clonotype: A read error may account for a junction end that differs from germline. The V call is TRBV4-1, the J call TRBJ1-6; 7 bases align to TRBD1. This CDR3 spans 15 amino acids. Germline CDR1 and CDR2: MGHRA and YSYEKL. This CDR3 reads CASSPLWDRNSPLHF. The DNA for the CDR3 is TGCGCCAGCAGCCCCCTGTGGGACAGAAATTCGCCCCTCCACTTT.

In its sample, this clonotype was seen a few times. This rearrangement joins TRBV5-5 to TRBJ2-3; 12 bases align to TRBD2. The CDR3 totals 18 residues. Germline V gene lookup returns CDR1 SGHKS and CDR2 YYEKEE (reference sequence). V was pared by 5 bases and J by 3 bases, with 13 bases of the junction left unmatched. CDR3 sequence reads: CASRAPSGGAFKTDTQYF. The CDR3 DNA is TGTGCCAGCAGAGCCCCTAGCGGGGGGGCCTTTAAGACAGATACGCAGTATTTT.